The 26 T cell receptor beta chains presented below share a single source sample, sequenced in a study of shared clonotypes between healthy human individuals. The protocol was immunoSEQ multiplex PCR, while the TCRdb copy is restricted to in-frame clones and leaves out a portion. Found here are some 1.5 million clones, 98% of them singletons; the top ten hold around 0.45%. The sample consisted of naive CD4+ T cells sorted from blood. Subset reported: CD45RA+ positively selected. The receptors originated from a man in his thirties or forties in good health.

The chain links TRBV5-5 to TRBJ2-3; D gene unclear. CDR3 length: 15 residues. V dropped 0 bases and J dropped 2 bases, with 10 bases sitting between them. Germline assignment: CDR1 SGHKS and CDR2 YYEKEE (reference sequence). The CDR3 is CASSLAQNPTDTQYF. The CDR3 coding sequence is TGTGCCAGCAGCTTGGCCCAGAACCCCACAGATACGCAGTATTTT.

The rearrangement uses TRBV5-4 and TRBJ2-7; the match to TRBD2 covers 10 bases. V dropped 3 bases and J dropped 5; count of bases not matched to a gene: 5. This CDR3 is built from 14 residues. The V gene's germline CDR1 is SGHNT and CDR2 YYREEE (reference sequence). The CDR3 spells CASSSPSGSHEQYF. DNA for the CDR3: TGTGCCAGCAGCTCGCCTAGCGGGAGCCACGAGCAGTACTTC.

The J gene is TRBJ1-5, the V gene TRBV19, with TRBD1 matching 8 bases. The ends lost 5 bases at V and 5 bases at J; junction bases unmatched: 5. This CDR3 has 14 amino acids. Germline CDR1 LNHDA, CDR2 SQIVND (reference sequence). CDR3 in DNA: TGTGCCAGTAGTCTGTCAGGGGGCGATCAGCCCCAGCATTTT. It translates to CASSLSGGDQPQHF. The variable domain in full, completed from reference TRBV19 and TRBJ1-5, reads DGGITQSPKYLFRKEGQNVTLSCEQNLNHDAMYWYRQDPGQGLRLIYYSQIVNDFQKGDIAEGYSVSREKKESFPLTVTSAQKNPTAFYLCASSLSGGDQPQHFGDGTRLSIL.

The chain employs TRBV5-5 and TRBJ2-2, with D possibly being TRBD1 (6 bases). The V end lost 2 bases, the J end lost 2 bases, and 10 bases lay between the germline ends. Germline V gene sequence: CDR1 SGHKS, CDR2 YYEKEE (reference sequence). CDR3 size: 15 residues. The CDR3 is CASSFRTDNTGELFF. CDR3 DNA sequence: TGTGCCAGCAGCTTCAGGACAGACAACACCGGGGAGCTGTTTTTT.

This clone was picked up one time. The chain couples TRBV11-2 to TRBJ1-2; D is possibly TRBD1 (5 bases). Germline lookup yields CDR1 SGHAT and CDR2 FQNNGV. Trimming removed 3 bases from V and 6 bases from J, with 17 bases in between. The CDR3 has 15 residues. The CDR3 DNA is TGTGCCAGCAGCTTTGAGGGGTCCTCTTATAATGGCTACACCTTC. Translating gives CASSFEGSSYNGYTF.

J is TRBJ2-3 and V is TRBV7-9; D could derive from TRBD1 or TRBD2 (5 bases each). This CDR3 region has 14 residues. Germline V gene sequence: CDR1 SEHNR, CDR2 FQNEAQ (reference sequence). Trimming left V 4 bases short and J 6 bases short, with 14 bases between. This chain's CDR3 is CASSSGRGGDTQYF. The CDR3 region has the DNA TGTGCCAGCAGCTCAGGGAGAGGTGGGGATACGCAGTATTTT.

This chain links TRBV6-5 with TRBJ1-2; weak D call: TRBD1 (5 bases). Germline V gene lookup returns CDR1 MNHEY and CDR2 SVGAGI. This CDR3 comprises 14 residues. Trimming took 6 bases from V and 7 from J, leaving 18 bases between them. The CDR3 protein is CASSRPQTVGGYTF. The CDR3 DNA reads TGTGCCAGCAGCCGCCCCCAGACAGTTGGTGGCTACACCTTC.

The DNA for the CDR3 is TGCAGCGTTGGCCGACAGTACACTGAAGCTTTCTTT. Translating gives CSVGRQYTEAFF. V and J are TRBV29-1 and TRBJ1-1, with D maybe TRBD1 (5 bases). The CDR3 extends over 12 amino acids. Trimming removed 4 bases at V and 3 bases at J, with 9 bases between. Per the germline V gene, CDR1 is SQVTM and CDR2 is ANQGSEA.

This chain joins TRBV28 and TRBJ1-5, with D perhaps TRBD1 (6 bases). This CDR3 is built from 13 residues. The V gene lost 9 bases and the J gene lost 5 bases, with 14 bases spanning the gap. Germline V gives CDR1 MDHEN, CDR2 SYDVKM. The CDR3 bases are TGTGCCAGTGACAGGTTTGGTGATCAGCCCCAGCATTTT. Its protein is CASDRFGDQPQHF.

This rearrangement joins TRBV7-8 to TRBJ1-2; 7 bases agree with TRBD1. The CDR3 loop spans 19 amino acids. J gave up 4 bases and V 4 bases, and 21 bases lay outside the gene matches. Germline V lookup: CDR1 SGHVS, CDR2 FQNEAQ. The CDR3 protein is CASSSSDTMQGVVFYGYTF. The CDR3, as DNA: TGTGCCAGCAGCTCCTCCGACACTATGCAGGGGGTGGTTTTCTATGGCTACACCTTC.

The chain links TRBV6-5 to TRBJ1-1, with 9 bases aligning to TRBD1. CDR3 size: 15 residues. Germline V gene lookup returns CDR1 MNHEY and CDR2 SVGAGI. V dropped 1 base and J dropped 1; count of bases not matched to a gene: 1. CDR3 coding DNA: TGTGCCAGCAGTTACTTGGGACAGGGGAACACTGAAGCTTTCTTT. Translating it yields CASSYLGQGNTEAFF.

The rearrangement uses TRBV28 and TRBJ1-2, with 11 positions matching TRBD1. Germline CDR1 reads MDHEN; CDR2 reads SYDVKM. The CDR3 extends over 18 amino acids. V was pared by 10 bases and J by 4 bases, with 20 bases of the junction left unmatched. The CDR3 loop reads CAIITRVGQGARGYGYTF. DNA for the CDR3: TGTGCCATCATTACGCGTGTAGGACAGGGGGCGCGGGGCTATGGCTACACCTTC.

The chain combines TRBV28 with TRBJ1-5; D gene ambiguous. The CDR3 runs to 15 residues. Germline-derived CDR1 and CDR2 are MDHEN and SYDVKM. With 8 bases removed from V and 0 bases from J, the gap between germline ends came to 14 bases. The CDR3 sequence: CASETSKYSNQPQHF. CDR3 DNA sequence: TGTGCCAGCGAGACCTCTAAATATAGCAATCAGCCCCAGCATTTT.

The CDR3 DNA follows: TGTGCCAGCAGCTTAGCGACCAGCCTAAGCTCCTACGAGCAGTACTTC. This translates into CASSLATSLSSYEQYF. The genes are TRBV7-9 and TRBJ2-7; D is ambiguous. Trimming removed 0 bases at V and 0 bases at J, with 12 bases between. Looked up from germline, CDR1 is SEHNR and CDR2 is FQNEAQ (reference sequence). The CDR3 runs to 16 residues.

This chain connects TRBV19 to TRBJ2-3, with 12 bases identical to TRBD2. CDR3 length: 20 amino acids. The J segment lost 2 bases and the V segment lost 0 bases, leaving 12 bases of the junction unmatched. The germline CDR1 and CDR2 sequences are LNHDA and SQIVND (reference sequence). The CDR3 loop reads CASSIDRSGTSGRNTDTQYF. The CDR3 region has the DNA TGTGCCAGTAGTATAGATCGAAGTGGAACTAGCGGGAGGAACACAGATACGCAGTATTTT.

The CDR3 DNA is TGTGCCAGCAGCCATATTAGCGGCGGCGAGCAGTACTTC. This sequence encodes CASSHISGGEQYF. The chain has TRBV14 and TRBJ2-7; D is possibly TRBD2 (6 bases). Trimming pared 3 bases from V and 6 bases from J, leaving 12 bases between. The CDR3 is 13 amino acids. Germline V gene sequence: CDR1 SGHDN, CDR2 FVKESK.

This chain joins TRBV2 and TRBJ2-5, with 7 bases fitting TRBD2. Germline CDR1 SNHLY, CDR2 FYNNEI. Unmatched junction bases numbered 3, after V lost 6 bases and J lost 2 bases. The CDR3 length is 13 residues. This CDR3 reads CASRTSAQETQYF. The CDR3, as DNA: TGTGCCAGCAGAACTAGCGCTCAAGAGACCCAGTACTTC.

The J gene is TRBJ1-2, the V gene TRBV5-1; D is possibly TRBD1 (6 bases). There are 13 residues in the CDR3. In germline, CDR1 is SGHRS, CDR2 YFSETQ. Trimming took 4 bases from V and 3 from J, leaving 10 bases between them. CDR3 sequence (DNA): TGCGCCAGCAGCCCCGGACAGCACTATGGCTACACCTTC. Translating it yields CASSPGQHYGYTF.

A single count supports this clone. The chain has TRBV9 and TRBJ2-7; D gene ambiguous. Germline V lookup: CDR1 SGDLS, CDR2 YYNGEE. Trimming took off 0 bases at V and 9 bases at J, with 16 bases between the two ends. CDR3 size: 14 residues. The CDR3 sequence is CASSVDEGIPGQYF. The CDR3 DNA reads TGTGCCAGCAGCGTAGATGAAGGGATCCCCGGGCAGTACTTC.

V usage is TRBV30 and J usage is TRBJ2-3; possible D gene TRBD2, 7 bases. The CDR3 runs 12 residues. Per the germline V gene, CDR1 is GTSNPN and CDR2 is SVGIG (reference sequence). The V end was cut by 2 bases, the J end by 5 bases, with 8 bases between. CDR3 protein: CAWSRGGDTQYF. Here the CDR3 DNA reads TGTGCCTGGAGTAGGGGGGGAGATACGCAGTATTTT.

In its sample, this clone was seen once. The chain employs TRBV14 and TRBJ2-5; D is possibly TRBD1 (6 bases). The CDR3 is 18 residues long. Looked up from germline, CDR1 is SGHDN and CDR2 is FVKESK. The V gene lost 2 bases and the J gene lost 0 bases, with 19 bases spanning the gap. The CDR3 protein is CASSQQGPRIRYQETQYF. The CDR3 DNA is TGTGCCAGCAGCCAACAGGGGCCGCGGATTAGGTACCAAGAGACCCAGTACTTC.

The gene calls are TRBV7-2 and TRBJ2-7, with 9 bases that match TRBD1. The CDR3 is 15 residues long. After removal of 5 bases from V and 6 bases from J, the junction contained 11 bases not matched to a gene. Germline-derived CDR1 and CDR2 are SGHTA and FQGNSA. The CDR3 spells CASSVHTGGGLEQYF. The CDR3 DNA reads TGTGCCAGCAGCGTCCATACAGGGGGCGGCCTCGAGCAGTACTTC.

The rearrangement uses TRBV11-2 and TRBJ1-2; D gene ambiguous. V was trimmed by 0 bases and J by 7 bases, leaving 18 bases between them. Germline loops: CDR1 SGHAT, CDR2 FQNNGV. The length of the CDR3 is 16 residues. The CDR3 bases are TGTGCCAGCAGCTTAGATGTCGGCGGGGTTGTCCCTGGCTACACCTTC. This codes for CASSLDVGGVVPGYTF. Together with reference TRBV11-2 and TRBJ1-2, the CDR3 gives the full variable domain: EAGVAQSPRYKIIEKRQSVAFWCNPISGHATLYWYQQILGQGPKLLIQFQNNGVVDDSQLPKDRFSAERLKGVDSTLKIQPAKLEDSAVYLCASSLDVGGVVPGYTFGSGTRLTVV.

Here the CDR3 reads CASSVDSSGGYGYTF. The CDR3 bases are TGTGCCAGCTCGGTAGACAGCTCGGGTGGCTATGGCTACACCTTC. This chain joins TRBV18 and TRBJ1-2, with D maybe TRBD1 (5 bases). CDR1 is KGHSH and CDR2 is LQKENI in the germline V gene. The CDR3 runs to 15 residues. V shed 6 bases and J shed 4 bases, with 18 bases lying between them.

This rearrangement joins TRBV19 to TRBJ2-5; 8 bases fit TRBD1. J lost 9 bases, V lost 5 bases, and 11 bases had no gene match. This CDR3 contains 14 residues. CDR1 is LNHDA and CDR2 is SQIVND in the germline V gene (reference sequence). The CDR3 DNA reads as TGTGCCAGTAGTTTGACAGGGGCTATACGGCCCCAGTACTTC. Protein sequence: CASSLTGAIRPQYF.

The chain combines TRBV6-1 with TRBJ2-7; D not resolved. The CDR3 is 15 residues long. Germline V CDR1 and CDR2: MNHNS, SASEGT. V was cut by 1 base and J by 9 bases, with 19 bases left in between. CDR3 DNA: TGTGCCAGCAGTGAAGGGTCAGGCCCGAGACCTTCGCAGTACTTC. Residues: CASSEGSGPRPSQYF.